This entry is about one T cell receptor beta chain. This clone was counted once. Its recognized antigen is unknown. No qualities accompany the bases; no much larger clone lies one base away. The record originates from a study of radiation and T cells in renal cell carcinoma (dated by TCRdb to the early 2020s). Study-wide context: Samples came from a clinical trial, in which primary renal cell carcinomas received 15 Gy stereotactic body radiation therapy followed by nephrectomy 4 weeks later. In total, 50 or so samples, comprising some 25 tumors and roughly 27 peripheral blood samples, were subjected to TCR beta sequencing. In the 53 samples combined, 4 million to 5 million unique CDR3 nucleotide sequences were found, encoding approximately 2,900,000 unique CDR3 amino acid sequences. The paper's findings and limits, for the study overall: Because pretreatment tumor biopsies were not available, the baseline intratumoral presence of clonotypes could not be determined. An increase in top tumor clonotypes in blood was observed from baseline to 2 weeks post-radiation, followed by contraction by 4 weeks, which was taken to suggest transient expansion of tumor-resident clones. Effects of radiation dose or scheduling on the TCR repertoire could not be addressed with the single-armed trial design. Tracking of blood repertoire dynamics stopped at approximately 4 weeks after treatment, with no follow-up past that point.

The time point label on this specimen signifies: blood 2 weeks post-SBRT. Interpreted using the paper, the treatment or condition label stands for: 15 Gy SBRT to primary tumor, nephrectomy 4 weeks later. To track tumor-enriched clonotypes, serial peripheral blood was sampled from radiation-treated patients at baseline and at 2 weeks and 4 weeks after SBRT. Every patient had renal cell carcinoma of clear cell pathology. Genomic DNA for TCR sequencing was prepared using the QIAamp DNA Blood Mini Kit (Qiagen). Only samples passing all quality control checks were included in the analyses. The germline V gene yields MDHEN for CDR1 and SYDVKM for CDR2. The CDR3 contains 16 residues, cysteine and phenylalanine counted. Solely the CDR3 DNA is kept, with 48 bases framed from the first base. Here V drops 5 bases and J drops 0 bases, and the junction holds 6 bases not matched to any gene. Following the manufacturer's recommendations, the immunoSEQ kit was used to generate TCR beta libraries from genomic DNA. Library preparation used a first multiplex PCR with proprietary primers, then a second PCR adding unique barcodes, with bead cleanups after each round. Each sample batch included a kit-provided positive control reaction and a negative control reaction. The final libraries underwent checking on an Agilent 4200 TapeStation D1000 ScreenTape, volumetric pooling, and quantification by qPCR. Sequencing was performed on an Illumina NextSeq500 with a MidOutput 150-cycle cartridge, and 156 Read1 and 15 Index1 cycles were run with kit custom primers. The pooled library was loaded at 0.9 to 1 pM with a roughly 22% PhiX control spike-in. The paper's data handling went like this. Vendor-processed data were analyzed in R, and a clonotype was defined as all T cells sharing the same CDR3 nucleotide sequence. For clone abundance analyses, frequencies were normalized to the 10,000 most abundant clones in each sample. Public T cell clones, averaging fewer than five per sample, were removed before analysis. Tumor-enriched clonotypes and baseline blood-enriched clonotypes were defined as those with an abundance difference of at least 32-fold between compartments. A beta-binomial differential abundance model was applied to find clonotypes that expanded or contracted between blood time points. Similarity between tumor and blood repertoires was quantified using the Baroni-Urbani and Buser coefficient, and groups were compared with two-tailed Wilcoxon tests in R. As stored in TCRdb, this immuneACCESS dataset retains in-frame rearrangements with V and J assigned. A fraction of the clones does not appear; measured against another copy, unresolved V genes explain less than half of the discrepancy, and the remainder lacks a known reason. The V and J calls and the clone size are those of that table, but D and trimming were determined from the DNA. The sample yields roughly 130,000 clones; 81% were counted once. The ten largest clones take up less than 2.5% of the sample.

The sequence was collected from a woman aged 55-75 years with renal cell carcinoma. The chain employs TRBV28 and TRBJ2-7, and TRBD1 matches 11 of the central bases. Material: blood, obtained from a patient whose treatment included radiotherapy and nephrectomy. The nucleotides are TGTGCCAGCAGTAGGACAGGGGGCTCCCTCTCCTACGAGCAGTACTTC. Translated, this is CASSRTGGSLSYEQYF. The full variable domain, with segments outside the CDR3 supplied by the reference TRBV28 and TRBJ2-7 proteins, appears as DVKVTQSSRYLVKRTGEKVFLECVQDMDHENMFWYRQDPGLGLRLIYFSYDVKMKEKGDIPEGYSVSREKKERFSLILESASTNQTSMYLCASSRTGGSLSYEQYFGPGTRLTVT.